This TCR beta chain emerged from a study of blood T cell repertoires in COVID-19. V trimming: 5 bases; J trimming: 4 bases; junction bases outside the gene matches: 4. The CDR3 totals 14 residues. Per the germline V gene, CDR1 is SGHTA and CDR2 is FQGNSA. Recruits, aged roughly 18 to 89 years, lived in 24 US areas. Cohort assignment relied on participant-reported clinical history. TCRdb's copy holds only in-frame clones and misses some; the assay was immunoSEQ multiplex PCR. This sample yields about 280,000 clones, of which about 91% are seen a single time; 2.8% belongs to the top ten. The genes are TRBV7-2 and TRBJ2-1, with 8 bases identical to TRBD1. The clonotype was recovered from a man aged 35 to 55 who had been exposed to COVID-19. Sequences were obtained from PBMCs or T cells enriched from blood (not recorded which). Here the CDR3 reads CASSPGQEYNEQFF. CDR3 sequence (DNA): TGTGCCAGCAGCCCGGGACAGGAATACAATGAGCAGTTCTTC. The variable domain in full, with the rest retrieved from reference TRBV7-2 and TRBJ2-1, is GAGVSQSPSNKVTEKGKDVELRCDPISGHTALYWYRQSLGQGLEFLIYFQGNSAPDKSGLPSDRFSAERTGGSVSTLTIQRTQQEDSAVYLCASSPGQEYNEQFFGPGTRLTVL.